A selection of T cell receptor beta chains follows, all from one sample in a study of identical twins. TCRdb analysed the 5' RACE reads with MiXCR anew, one entry per CDR3 protein. The repertoire includes about 100,000 distinct CDR3 sequences, 5.5% to 7% of them detected once, and over 9.5% sits in the top ten. The sequenced sample was memory T cells sorted from blood. These receptor sequences come from a woman aged 50 to 60 in good health. The CDR3 runs from the conserved cysteine through the conserved F or W. The D gene is left open where the match is weak. Clone size is given as once, few, many or a size class.

V gene: TRBV7-2; J gene: TRBJ2-1; clone size: many; D gene: NA; CDR3 protein: CASSPILAPEQFF; CDR3 DNA: TGTGCCAGCAGCCCAATACTAGCTCCGGAGCAGTTCTTC
V gene: TRBV19; J gene: TRBJ2-7; clone size: many; D gene: NA; CDR3 protein: CTSSIRGTNEQYF; CDR3 DNA: TGTACCAGTAGTATTCGCGGTACCAACGAGCAGTACTTC
V gene: TRBV20-1; J gene: TRBJ2-2; clone size: many; D gene: TRBD2; CDR3 protein: CSASAGAGELFF; CDR3 DNA: TGCAGTGCTAGCGCGGGGGCCGGGGAGCTGTTTTTT
V gene: TRBV7-2; J gene: TRBJ1-2; clone size: few; D gene: NA; CDR3 protein: CASSPRAATQGYTF; CDR3 DNA: TGTGCCAGCAGTCCACGGGCAGCAACTCAGGGCTACACCTTC
V gene: TRBV9; J gene: TRBJ2-7; clone size: few; D gene: TRBD2; CDR3 protein: CASSVGLAGGTSYEQYF; CDR3 DNA: TGTGCCAGCAGCGTGGGACTAGCGGGAGGGACCTCCTACGAGCAGTACTTC
V gene: TRBV7-3; J gene: TRBJ1-1; clone size: many; D gene: TRBD1; CDR3 protein: CASSLRQGTEAFF; CDR3 DNA: TGTGCCAGCAGCCTACGACAGGGCACTGAAGCTTTCTTT
V gene: TRBV25-1; J gene: TRBJ2-1; clone size: few; D gene: NA; CDR3 protein: CASSPGTRTYNEQFF; CDR3 DNA: TGTGCCAGCAGTCCCGGGACCCGAACCTACAATGAGCAGTTCTTC
V gene: TRBV5-1; J gene: TRBJ1-1; clone size: few; D gene: TRBD1; CDR3 protein: CASIRTGGTEAFF; CDR3 DNA: TGCGCCAGCATCCGGACAGGGGGGACTGAAGCTTTCTTT
V gene: TRBV7-2; J gene: TRBJ1-5; clone size: many; D gene: NA; CDR3 protein: CASSPRRGNQPQHF; CDR3 DNA: TGTGCCAGCAGCCCCCGAAGGGGAAATCAGCCCCAGCATTTT
V gene: TRBV20-1; J gene: TRBJ2-4; clone size: many; D gene: TRBD2; CDR3 protein: CSASIPTSMDPQAKNIQYF; CDR3 DNA: TGCAGTGCTAGTATTCCGACTAGCATGGATCCCCAGGCCAAAAACATTCAGTACTTC
V gene: TRBV4-1; J gene: TRBJ2-6; clone size: few; D gene: NA; CDR3 protein: CASERESGANVLTF; CDR3 DNA: TGCGCCAGCGAACGGGAATCTGGGGCCAACGTCCTGACTTTC
V gene: TRBV7-9; J gene: TRBJ2-5; clone size: many; D gene: NA; CDR3 protein: CASSSRGPETQYF; CDR3 DNA: TGTGCCAGCAGCTCTAGGGGTCCCGAGACCCAGTACTTC